This TCR beta chain derives from a study of blood T cells in healthy people across ages. For this clonotype: Its antigen is currently unknown.

A second roughly 7 to 12 cycle PCR used barcoded and J-beta primers. The template-switch adaptor was a 5' adaptor with 12 random nucleotides. It tagged each cDNA molecule. TCRdb analysed the 5' RACE reads with MiXCR anew, one entry per CDR3 protein. Counted here are roughly 570,000 distinct CDR3 sequences, about 25% occurring once; the ten biggest clones make up less than 20%. The study's findings and limits: Per million T cells, TCR beta diversity dropped about linearly as age rose.

The receptor's source is an older woman in good health. The material sequenced was blood.

This chain's CDR3 is CASSFVTGEQFF. In nucleotides, the CDR3 is TGTGCCAGCAGCTTTGTTACCGGTGAGCAGTTCTTC. The chain combines TRBV7-9 with TRBJ2-1; no firm D call. V lost 3 bases, J lost 9 bases, and 9 bases lay in between. The CDR3 sequence is 12 residues long. The germline gives CDR1 SEHNR, CDR2 FQNEAQ (reference sequence). Full variable domain (outside the CDR3, taken from reference TRBV7-9 and TRBJ2-1): DTGVSQNPRHKITKRGQNVTFRCDPISEHNRLYWYRQTLGQGPEFLTYFQNEAQLEKSRLLSDRFSAERPKGSFSTLEIQRTEQGDSAMYLCASSFVTGEQFFGPGTRLTVL.